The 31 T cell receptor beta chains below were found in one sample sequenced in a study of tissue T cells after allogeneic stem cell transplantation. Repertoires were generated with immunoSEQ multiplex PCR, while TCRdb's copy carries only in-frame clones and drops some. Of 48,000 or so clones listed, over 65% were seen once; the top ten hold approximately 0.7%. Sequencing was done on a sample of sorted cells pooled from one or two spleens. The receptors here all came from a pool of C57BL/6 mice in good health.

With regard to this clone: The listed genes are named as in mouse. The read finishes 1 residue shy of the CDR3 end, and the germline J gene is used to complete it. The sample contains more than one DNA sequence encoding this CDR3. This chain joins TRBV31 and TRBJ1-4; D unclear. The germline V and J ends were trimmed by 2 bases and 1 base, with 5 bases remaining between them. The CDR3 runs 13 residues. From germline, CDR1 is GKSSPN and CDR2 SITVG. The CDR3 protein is CAWSRNSNERLFF. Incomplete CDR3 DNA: TGTGCCTGGAGTAGAAATTCCAACGAAAGATTATTT.

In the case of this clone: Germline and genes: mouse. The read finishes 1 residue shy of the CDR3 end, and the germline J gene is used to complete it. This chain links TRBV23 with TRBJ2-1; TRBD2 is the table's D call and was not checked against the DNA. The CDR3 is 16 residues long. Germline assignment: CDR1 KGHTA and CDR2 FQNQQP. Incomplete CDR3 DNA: TGCTCCAGCAGTCCCCCCTACTGGGGGGTTTATGCTGAGCAGTTC. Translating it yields CSSSPPYWGVYAEQF. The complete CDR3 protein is CSSSPPYWGVYAEQFF.

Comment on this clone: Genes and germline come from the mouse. Partial CDR3 DNA: TGTGCCAGCGGTGACAATGCAAACACAGAAGTCTTC. Encoded protein: CASGDNANTEVF. The whole CDR3 is CASGDNANTEVFF. The gene calls are TRBV13-2 and TRBJ1-1; no reliable D call. The DNA ends 1 residue before the CDR3 does, and the rest of the CDR3 is filled in from the germline J gene. Trimming took off 2 bases at V and 0 bases at J, with 5 bases between the two ends. The germline gives CDR1 NNHNN, CDR2 SYGAGS (reference sequence). CDR3 length equals 13 residues.

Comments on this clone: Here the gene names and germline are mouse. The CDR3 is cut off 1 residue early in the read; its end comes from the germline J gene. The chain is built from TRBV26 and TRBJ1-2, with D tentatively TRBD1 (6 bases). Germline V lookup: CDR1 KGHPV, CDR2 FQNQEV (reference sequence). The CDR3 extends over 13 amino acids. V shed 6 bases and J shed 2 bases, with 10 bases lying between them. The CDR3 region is CASSRTGNSDYTF. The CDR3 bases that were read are TGTGCCAGCAGCCGAACAGGGAACTCCGACTACACC.

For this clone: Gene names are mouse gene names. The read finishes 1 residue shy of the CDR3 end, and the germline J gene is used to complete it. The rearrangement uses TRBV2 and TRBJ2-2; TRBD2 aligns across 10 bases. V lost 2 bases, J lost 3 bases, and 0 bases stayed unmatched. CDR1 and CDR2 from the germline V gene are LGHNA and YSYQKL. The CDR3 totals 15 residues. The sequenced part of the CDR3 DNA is TGTGCCAGCAGCCAACTGGGGGGGCACACCGGGCAGCTCTAC. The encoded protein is CASSQLGGHTGQLY. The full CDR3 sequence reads CASSQLGGHTGQLYF.

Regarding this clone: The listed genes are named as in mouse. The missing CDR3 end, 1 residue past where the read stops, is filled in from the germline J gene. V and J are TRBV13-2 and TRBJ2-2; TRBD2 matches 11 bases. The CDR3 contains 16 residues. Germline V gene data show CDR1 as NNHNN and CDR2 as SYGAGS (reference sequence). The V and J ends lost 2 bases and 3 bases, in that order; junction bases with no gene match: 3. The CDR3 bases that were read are TGTGCCAGCGGTGAGACTGGGGGGGTTGACACCGGGCAGCTCTAC. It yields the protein CASGETGGVDTGQLY. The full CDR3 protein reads CASGETGGVDTGQLYF.

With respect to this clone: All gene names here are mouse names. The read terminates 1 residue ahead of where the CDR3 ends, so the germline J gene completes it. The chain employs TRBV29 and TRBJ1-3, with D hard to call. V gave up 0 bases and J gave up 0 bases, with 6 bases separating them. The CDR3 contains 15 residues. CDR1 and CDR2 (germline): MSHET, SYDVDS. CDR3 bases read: TGTGCTAGCAGTTTATCCCATCCTTCTGGAAATACGCTCTAT. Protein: CASSLSHPSGNTLY. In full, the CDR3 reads CASSLSHPSGNTLYF.

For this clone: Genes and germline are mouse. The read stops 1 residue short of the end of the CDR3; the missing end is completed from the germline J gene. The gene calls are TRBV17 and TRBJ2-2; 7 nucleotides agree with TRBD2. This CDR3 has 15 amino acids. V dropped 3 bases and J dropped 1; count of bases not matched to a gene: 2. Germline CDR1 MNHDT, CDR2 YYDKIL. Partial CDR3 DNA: TGTGCTAGCAGTAGTCCTGGGGGAAACACCGGGCAGCTCTAC. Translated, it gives CASSSPGGNTGQLY. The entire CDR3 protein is CASSSPGGNTGQLYF.

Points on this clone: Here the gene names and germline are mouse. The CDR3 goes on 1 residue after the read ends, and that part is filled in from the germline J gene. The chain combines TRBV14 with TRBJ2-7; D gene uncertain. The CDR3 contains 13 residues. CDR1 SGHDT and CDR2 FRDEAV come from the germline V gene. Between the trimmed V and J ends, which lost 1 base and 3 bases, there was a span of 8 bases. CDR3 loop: CASSFNSLYEQYF. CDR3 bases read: TGTGCCAGCAGTTTCAACAGCCTCTATGAACAGTAC.

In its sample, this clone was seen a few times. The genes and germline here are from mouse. The CDR3 sequence is CGARDRRAEQYF. The CDR3 bases that were read are TGTGGTGCTAGGGATCGCAGGGCTGAACAGTAC. The V and J genes are TRBV20 and TRBJ2-7; D may be TRBD1 (5 bases). The read falls 1 residue short of the CDR3 end, and the missing part is taken from the germline J gene. CDR3 length: 12 amino acids. CDR1 and CDR2 from the germline V gene are GFQATS and STVNSAI. Trimming cost V 0 bases and J 6 bases, with 9 bases left between them.

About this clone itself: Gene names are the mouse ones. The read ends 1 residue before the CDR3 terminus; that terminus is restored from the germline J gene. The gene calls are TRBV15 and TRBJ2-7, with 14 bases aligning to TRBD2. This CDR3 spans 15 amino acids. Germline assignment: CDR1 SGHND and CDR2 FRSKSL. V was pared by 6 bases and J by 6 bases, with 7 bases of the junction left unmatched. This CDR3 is CASSRDWGGAGEQYF. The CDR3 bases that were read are TGTGCCAGCAGCAGGGACTGGGGGGGCGCCGGTGAACAGTAC.

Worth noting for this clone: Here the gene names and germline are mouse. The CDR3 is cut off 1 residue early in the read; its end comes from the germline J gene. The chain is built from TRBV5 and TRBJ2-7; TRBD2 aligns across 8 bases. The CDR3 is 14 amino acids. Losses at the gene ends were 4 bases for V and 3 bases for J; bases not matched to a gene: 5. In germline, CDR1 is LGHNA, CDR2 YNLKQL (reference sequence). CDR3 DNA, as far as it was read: TGTGCCAGCAGCCGCGGACTGGGCAACTATGAACAGTAC. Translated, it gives CASSRGLGNYEQY. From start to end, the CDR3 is CASSRGLGNYEQYF.

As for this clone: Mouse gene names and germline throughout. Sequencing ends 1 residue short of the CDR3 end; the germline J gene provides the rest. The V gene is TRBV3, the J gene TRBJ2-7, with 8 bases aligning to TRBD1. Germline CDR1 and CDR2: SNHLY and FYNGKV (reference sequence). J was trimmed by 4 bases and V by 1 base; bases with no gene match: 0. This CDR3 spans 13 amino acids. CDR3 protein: CASSLGDRYEQYF. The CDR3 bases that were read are TGTGCCAGCAGCTTAGGGGACAGGTATGAACAGTAC. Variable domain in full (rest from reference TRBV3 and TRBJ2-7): GPKVLQIPSHQIIDMGQMVTLNCDPVSNHLYFYWYKQILGQQMEFLVNFYNGKVMEKSKLFKDQFSVERPDGSYFTLKIQPTALEDSAVYFCASSLGDRYEQYFGPGTRLTVL.

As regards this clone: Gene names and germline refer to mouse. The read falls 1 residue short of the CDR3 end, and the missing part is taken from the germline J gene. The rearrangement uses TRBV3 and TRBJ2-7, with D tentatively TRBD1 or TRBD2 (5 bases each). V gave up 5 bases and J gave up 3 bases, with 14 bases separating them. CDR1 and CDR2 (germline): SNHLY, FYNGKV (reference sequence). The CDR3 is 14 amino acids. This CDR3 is CASSVRDGGYEQYF. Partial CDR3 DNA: TGTGCCAGCAGCGTCCGGGACGGGGGCTATGAACAGTAC.

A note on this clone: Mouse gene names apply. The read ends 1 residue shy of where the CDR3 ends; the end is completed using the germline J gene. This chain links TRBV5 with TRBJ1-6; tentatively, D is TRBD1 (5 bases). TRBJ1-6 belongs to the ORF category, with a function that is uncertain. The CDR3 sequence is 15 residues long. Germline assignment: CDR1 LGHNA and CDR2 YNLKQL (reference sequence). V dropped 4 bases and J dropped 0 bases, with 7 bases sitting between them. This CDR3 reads CASSLDSSYNSPLYF. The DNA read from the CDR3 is TGTGCCAGCAGCCTCGACAGTTCCTATAATTCGCCCCTCTAC.

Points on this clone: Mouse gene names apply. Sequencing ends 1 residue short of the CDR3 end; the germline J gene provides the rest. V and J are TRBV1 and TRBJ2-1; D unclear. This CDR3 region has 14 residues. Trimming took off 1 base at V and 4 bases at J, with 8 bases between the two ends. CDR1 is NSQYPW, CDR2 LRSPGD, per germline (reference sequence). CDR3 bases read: TGCACCTGCAGTGCAGTGTACAAATATGCTGAGCAGTTC. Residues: CTCSAVYKYAEQF. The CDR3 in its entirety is CTCSAVYKYAEQFF. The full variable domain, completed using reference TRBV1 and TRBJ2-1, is VTLLEQNPRWRLVPRGQAVNLRCILKNSQYPWMSWYQQDLQKQLQWLFTLRSPGDKEVKSLPGADYLATRVTDTELRLQVANMSQGRTLYCTCSAVYKYAEQFFGPGTRLTVL.

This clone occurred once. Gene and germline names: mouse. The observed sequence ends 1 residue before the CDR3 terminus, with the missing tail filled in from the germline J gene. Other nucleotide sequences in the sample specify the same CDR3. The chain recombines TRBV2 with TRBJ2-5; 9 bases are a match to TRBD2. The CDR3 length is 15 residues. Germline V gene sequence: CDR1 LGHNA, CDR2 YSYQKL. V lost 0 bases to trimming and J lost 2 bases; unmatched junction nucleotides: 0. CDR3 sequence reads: CASSQEDWGQDTQYF. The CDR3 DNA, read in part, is TGTGCCAGCAGCCAAGAGGACTGGGGCCAAGACACCCAGTAC.

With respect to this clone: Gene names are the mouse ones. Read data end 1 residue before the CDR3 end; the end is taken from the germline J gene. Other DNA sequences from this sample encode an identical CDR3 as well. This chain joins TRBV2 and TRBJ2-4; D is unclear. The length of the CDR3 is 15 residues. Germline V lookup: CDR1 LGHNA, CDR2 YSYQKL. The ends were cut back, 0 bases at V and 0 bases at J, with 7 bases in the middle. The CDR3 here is CASSQDPNSQNTLYF. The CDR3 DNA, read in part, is TGTGCCAGCAGCCAAGACCCCAATAGTCAAAACACCTTGTAC.

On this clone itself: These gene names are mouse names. The CDR3 reads CASSHGQNSDYTF. CDR3 DNA, as far as it was read: TGTGCCAGCTCTCACGGACAAAACTCCGACTACACC. V and J are TRBV12-1 and TRBJ1-2; possible D gene TRBD1, 5 bases. The read ends 1 residue early relative to the CDR3; the germline J gene fills the gap. From germline, CDR1 is SGHSN and CDR2 HYEKVE. The CDR3 has 13 residues. Trimming removed 2 bases at V and 1 base at J, with 7 bases between.

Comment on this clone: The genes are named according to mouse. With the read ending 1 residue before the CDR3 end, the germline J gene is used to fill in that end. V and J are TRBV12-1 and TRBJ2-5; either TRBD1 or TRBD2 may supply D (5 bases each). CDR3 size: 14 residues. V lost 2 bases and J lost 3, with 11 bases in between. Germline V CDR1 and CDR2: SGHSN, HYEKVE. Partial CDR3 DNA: TGTGCCAGCTCTCCCCGGGACGATCAAGACACCCAGTAC. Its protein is CASSPRDDQDTQY. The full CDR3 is CASSPRDDQDTQYF.

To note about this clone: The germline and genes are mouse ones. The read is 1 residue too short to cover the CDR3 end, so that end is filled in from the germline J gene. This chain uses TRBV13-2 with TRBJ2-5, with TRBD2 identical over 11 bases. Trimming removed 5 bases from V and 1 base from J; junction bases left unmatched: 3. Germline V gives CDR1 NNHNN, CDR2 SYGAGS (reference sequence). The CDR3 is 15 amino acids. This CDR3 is CASGGLGADQDTQYF. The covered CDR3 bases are TGTGCCAGCGGGGGACTGGGGGCTGACCAAGACACCCAGTAC.

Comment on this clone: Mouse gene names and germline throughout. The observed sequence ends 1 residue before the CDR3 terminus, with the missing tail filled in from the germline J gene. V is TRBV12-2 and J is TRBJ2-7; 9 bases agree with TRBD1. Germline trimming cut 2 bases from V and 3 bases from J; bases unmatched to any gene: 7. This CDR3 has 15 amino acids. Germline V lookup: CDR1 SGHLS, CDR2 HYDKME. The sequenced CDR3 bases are TGTGCCAGCTCTCCATCCGGGACAGGGTTCTATGAACAGTAC. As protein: CASSPSGTGFYEQY. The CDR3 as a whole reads CASSPSGTGFYEQYF.

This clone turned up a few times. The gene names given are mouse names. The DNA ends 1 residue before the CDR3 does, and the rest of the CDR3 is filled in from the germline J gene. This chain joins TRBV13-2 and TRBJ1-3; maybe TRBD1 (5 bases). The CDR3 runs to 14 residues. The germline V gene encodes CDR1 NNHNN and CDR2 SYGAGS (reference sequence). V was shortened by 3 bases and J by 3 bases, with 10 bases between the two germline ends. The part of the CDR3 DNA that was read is TGTGCCAGCGGTGCCCCAGGGTTTGGAAATACGCTCTAT. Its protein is CASGAPGFGNTLY. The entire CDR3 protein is CASGAPGFGNTLYF.

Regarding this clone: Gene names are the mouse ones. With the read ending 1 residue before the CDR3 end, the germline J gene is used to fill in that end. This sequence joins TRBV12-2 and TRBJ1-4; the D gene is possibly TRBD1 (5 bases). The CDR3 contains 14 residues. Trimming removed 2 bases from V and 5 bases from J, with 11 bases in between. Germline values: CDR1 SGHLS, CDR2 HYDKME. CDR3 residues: CASSPGAGNERLFF. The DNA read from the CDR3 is TGTGCCAGCTCTCCTGGGGCGGGAAACGAAAGATTATTT.

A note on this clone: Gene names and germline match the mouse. The CDR3 protein is CASSMGGAGAETLYF. CDR3 DNA (partial): TGTGCCAGCAGTATGGGGGGGGCAGGTGCAGAAACGCTGTAT. The rearrangement uses TRBV19 and TRBJ2-3; 8 nucleotides match TRBD2. The CDR3 end is not reached by the read, which stops 1 residue before it; the germline J gene fills it in. Germline CDR1 and CDR2: FNHDT and SITEND (reference sequence). CDR3 size: 15 residues. V was pared by 2 bases and J by 1 base, with 3 bases of the junction left unmatched.

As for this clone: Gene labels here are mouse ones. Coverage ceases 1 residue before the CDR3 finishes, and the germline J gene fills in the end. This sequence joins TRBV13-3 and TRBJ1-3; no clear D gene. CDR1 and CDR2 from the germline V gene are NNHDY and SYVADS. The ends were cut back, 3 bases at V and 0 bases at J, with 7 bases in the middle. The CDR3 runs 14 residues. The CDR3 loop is CASSVGFSGNTLYF. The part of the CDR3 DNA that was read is TGTGCCAGCAGTGTGGGGTTTTCTGGAAATACGCTCTAT.

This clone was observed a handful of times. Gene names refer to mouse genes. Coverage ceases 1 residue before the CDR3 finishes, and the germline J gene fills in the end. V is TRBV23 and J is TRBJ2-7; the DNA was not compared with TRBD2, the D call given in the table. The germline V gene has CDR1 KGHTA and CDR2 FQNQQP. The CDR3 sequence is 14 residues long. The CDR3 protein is CSSSQNWGPYEQYF. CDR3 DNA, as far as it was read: TGCTCCAGCAGTCAAAACTGGGGTCCTTATGAACAGTAC.

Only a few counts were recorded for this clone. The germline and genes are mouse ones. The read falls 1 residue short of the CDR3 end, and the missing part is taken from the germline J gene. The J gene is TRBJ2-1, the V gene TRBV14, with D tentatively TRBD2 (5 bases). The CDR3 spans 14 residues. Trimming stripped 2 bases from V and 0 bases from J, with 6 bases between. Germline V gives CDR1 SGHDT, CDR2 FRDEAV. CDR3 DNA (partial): TGTGCCAGCAGTTTTCTGGGTAACTATGCTGAGCAGTTC. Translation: CASSFLGNYAEQF. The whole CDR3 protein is CASSFLGNYAEQFF.

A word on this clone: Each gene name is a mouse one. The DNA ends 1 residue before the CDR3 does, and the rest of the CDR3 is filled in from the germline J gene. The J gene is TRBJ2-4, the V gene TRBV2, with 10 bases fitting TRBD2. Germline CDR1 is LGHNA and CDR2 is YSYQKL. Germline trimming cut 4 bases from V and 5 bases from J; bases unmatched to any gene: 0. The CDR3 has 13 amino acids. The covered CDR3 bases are TGTGCCAGCAGCCGGGACTGGGGAAACACCTTGTAC. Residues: CASSRDWGNTLY. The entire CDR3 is CASSRDWGNTLYF.

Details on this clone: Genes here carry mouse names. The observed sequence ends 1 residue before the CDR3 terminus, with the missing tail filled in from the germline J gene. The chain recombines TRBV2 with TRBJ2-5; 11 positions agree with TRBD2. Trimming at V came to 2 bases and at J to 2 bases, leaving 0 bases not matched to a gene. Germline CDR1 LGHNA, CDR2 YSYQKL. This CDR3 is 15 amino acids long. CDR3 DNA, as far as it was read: TGTGCCAGCAGCCAAACTGGGGGGGCCCAAGACACCCAGTAC. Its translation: CASSQTGGAQDTQY. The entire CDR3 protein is CASSQTGGAQDTQYF.

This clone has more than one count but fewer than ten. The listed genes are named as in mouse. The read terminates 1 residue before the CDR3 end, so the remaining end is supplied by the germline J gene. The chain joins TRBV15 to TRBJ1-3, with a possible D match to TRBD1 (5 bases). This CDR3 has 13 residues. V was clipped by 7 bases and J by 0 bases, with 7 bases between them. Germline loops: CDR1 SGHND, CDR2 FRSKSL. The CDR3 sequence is CASTQDSGNTLYF. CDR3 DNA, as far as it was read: TGTGCCAGCACACAGGATTCTGGAAATACGCTCTAT.